Here is one TCR beta chain with its context. Generated by immunoSEQ multiplex PCR, the TCRdb table keeps only in-frame clones and is missing some. The data contain roughly 91,000 clones, 84% of them singletons. This specimen comes from a study of blood T cell repertoires in COVID-19. The CDR3 consists of 15 residues. CDR1 and CDR2 from the germline V gene are LNHDA and SQIVND (reference sequence). Trimming took 6 bases from V and 0 from J, leaving 14 bases between them. This TCR was sampled from a man between 70 and 80 years old with active or convalescent COVID-19. Sequenced sample: peripheral blood. The genes are TRBV19 and TRBJ2-5; TRBD1 is a possible D gene (6 bases). CDR3 nucleotide sequence: TGTGCCAGTAGGCCAACCGGGACACACCAAGAGACCCAGTACTTC. It is translated as CASRPTGTHQETQYF.